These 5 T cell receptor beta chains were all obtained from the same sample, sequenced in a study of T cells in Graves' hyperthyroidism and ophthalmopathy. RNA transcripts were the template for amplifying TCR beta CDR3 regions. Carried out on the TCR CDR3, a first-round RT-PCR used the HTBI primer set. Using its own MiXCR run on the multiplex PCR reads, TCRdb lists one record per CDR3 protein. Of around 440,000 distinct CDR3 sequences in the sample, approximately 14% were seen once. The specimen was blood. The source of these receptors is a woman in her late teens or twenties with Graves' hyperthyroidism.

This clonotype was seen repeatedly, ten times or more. CDR3 region: CASSLVVAGGHGDTQYF. In DNA, the CDR3 is TGTGCCAGCAGCTTAGTTGTAGCGGGAGGTCACGGAGATACGCAGTATTTT. V and J are TRBV7-9 and TRBJ2-3, with 10 bases identical to TRBD2. Unmatched junction bases numbered 9, after V lost 1 base and J lost 5 bases. Germline CDR1 SEHNR, CDR2 FQNEAQ (reference sequence). The CDR3 spans 17 residues.

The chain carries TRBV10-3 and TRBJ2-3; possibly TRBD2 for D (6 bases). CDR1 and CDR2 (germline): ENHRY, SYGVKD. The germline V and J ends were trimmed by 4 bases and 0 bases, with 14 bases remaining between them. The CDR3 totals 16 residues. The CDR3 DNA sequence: TGTGCCATCAGTGCCAGCCCGGGACTCAGCACAGATACGCAGTATTTT. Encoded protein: CAISASPGLSTDTQYF.

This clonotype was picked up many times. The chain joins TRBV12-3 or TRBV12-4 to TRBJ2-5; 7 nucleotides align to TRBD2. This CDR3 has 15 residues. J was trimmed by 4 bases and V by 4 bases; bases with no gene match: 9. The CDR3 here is CASSSSGKGGETQYF. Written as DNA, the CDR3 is TGTGCCAGCAGTTCTAGCGGAAAGGGAGGAGAGACCCAGTACTTC.

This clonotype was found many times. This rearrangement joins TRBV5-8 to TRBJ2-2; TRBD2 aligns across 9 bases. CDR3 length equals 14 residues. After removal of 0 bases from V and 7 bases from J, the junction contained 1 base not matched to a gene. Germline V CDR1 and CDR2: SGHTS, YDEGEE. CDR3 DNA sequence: TGTGCCAGCAGCTTGGAGCGGGGGGACGGGGAGCTGTTTTTT. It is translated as CASSLERGDGELFF.

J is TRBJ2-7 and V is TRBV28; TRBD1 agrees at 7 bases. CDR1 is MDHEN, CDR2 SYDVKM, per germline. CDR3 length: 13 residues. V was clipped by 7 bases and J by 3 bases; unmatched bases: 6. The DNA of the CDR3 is TGTGCCAGCATCTCGGGACAGAGCTACGAGCAGTACTTC. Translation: CASISGQSYEQYF.